Listed below are T cell receptor beta chains from one sample, sequenced in a study of T cells after yellow fever vaccination. A single record per CDR3 protein comes from TCRdb applying MiXCR to the 5' RACE reads. The data show some 500,000 distinct CDR3 sequences, approximately 15% seen once. This specimen consisted of PBMCs, obtained on the day of the yellow fever booster vaccination. The receptors come from a man aged 25 to 45 who received the YFV17D yellow fever vaccine. Each CDR3 is given with its conserved first and last residue. The D gene is left open where the match is weak. Clone size is not always given. Where it is, it says once, few, many or a class for expanded clones.

CDR3: CASSPDRLPTEAFF
DNA: TGTGCCAGCTCACCAGACAGGTTGCCCACTGAAGCTTTCTTT
J: TRBJ1-1
D: .
length: 14
V: TRBV18
size: .

CDR3: CASSFSLMPSGKADTQYF
DNA: TGTGCCAGCAGTTTCTCTTTGATGCCTAGCGGGAAGGCAGATACGCAGTATTTT
J: TRBJ2-3
D: TRBD2
length: 18
V: TRBV27
size: .

CDR3: CASSQDGAHALQYF
DNA: TGCGCCAGCAGCCAAGATGGGGCCCATGCCCTTCAGTACTTC
J: TRBJ2-4
D: .
length: 14
V: TRBV4-3
size: .

CDR3: CASTLGGPKEKLFF
DNA: TGTGCCAGCACCCTCGGGGGGCCCAAAGAAAAACTGTTTTTT
J: TRBJ1-4
D: .
length: 14
V: TRBV7-6
size: few

CDR3: CASSRTGAWYEQYF
DNA: TGTGCCAGCAGCAGGACAGGGGCATGGTACGAGCAGTACTTC
J: TRBJ2-7
D: TRBD1
length: 14
V: TRBV6-2/TRBV6-3
size: .

CDR3: CASSSEGRNTGELFF
DNA: TGTGCCAGCAGCTCGGAGGGGAGGAACACCGGGGAGCTGTTTTTT
J: TRBJ2-2
D: .
length: 15
V: TRBV5-4
size: few

CDR3: CASSFTPVWAEQFF
DNA: TGTGCCAGCAGCTTTACCCCTGTGTGGGCCGAGCAGTTCTTC
J: TRBJ2-1
D: .
length: 14
V: TRBV7-2
size: .

CDR3: CASRQGPQSTEAFF
DNA: TGTGCCAGTAGGCAGGGTCCGCAAAGCACTGAAGCTTTCTTT
J: TRBJ1-1
D: .
length: 14
V: TRBV19
size: few

CDR3: CASSYGSEAFF
DNA: TGCGCCAGCAGCTACGGGTCTGAAGCTTTCTTT
J: TRBJ1-1
D: .
length: 11
V: TRBV5-1
size: .

CDR3: CASSYHNSRGLNTEAFF
DNA: TGCGCCAGCAGCTACCATAATTCCCGAGGTTTGAACACTGAAGCTTTCTTT
J: TRBJ1-1
D: .
length: 17
V: TRBV5-1
size: .

CDR3: CATSETPMVSWGRAYNEQFF
DNA: TGTGCCACCAGTGAGACTCCCATGGTGTCTTGGGGGAGGGCCTACAATGAGCAGTTCTTC
J: TRBJ2-1
D: TRBD2
length: 20
V: TRBV24-1
size: .

CDR3: CASNEQGGFGGYTF
DNA: TGTGCCAGCAATGAGCAGGGGGGGTTCGGGGGCTACACCTTC
J: TRBJ1-2
D: TRBD1
length: 14
V: TRBV12-3/TRBV12-4
size: .

CDR3: CASSYLLGDTQYF
DNA: TGTGCCAGCAGTTACCTCCTAGGGGATACGCAGTATTTT
J: TRBJ2-3
D: .
length: 13
V: TRBV6-5
size: few

CDR3: CASSSPGQGLEKLFF
DNA: TGTGCCAGCAGCTCACCGGGACAGGGATTGGAAAAACTGTTTTTT
J: TRBJ1-4
D: TRBD1
length: 15
V: TRBV5-5
size: few

CDR3: CASSDSGGTDTQYF
DNA: TGTGCCAGCAGTGATTCCGGGGGCACAGATACGCAGTATTTT
J: TRBJ2-3
D: .
length: 14
V: TRBV25-1
size: few

CDR3: CASSLTYDQPQHF
DNA: TGCGCCAGCAGCCTGACTTATGATCAGCCCCAGCATTTT
J: TRBJ1-5
D: .
length: 13
V: TRBV4-3
size: few

CDR3: CASSVRLLQGRPNTGELFF
DNA: TGTGCCAGCAGCGTACGTTTATTACAGGGGCGTCCGAACACCGGGGAGCTGTTTTTT
J: TRBJ2-2
D: TRBD1
length: 19
V: TRBV9
size: .

CDR3: CASSIGTANIQYF
DNA: TGTGCCAGCAGTATTGGGACAGCTAACATTCAGTACTTC
J: TRBJ2-4
D: TRBD1
length: 13
V: TRBV14
size: few

CDR3: CASSLGGPSYEQYF
DNA: TGCGCCAGCAGCTTGGGAGGGCCCTCCTACGAGCAGTACTTC
J: TRBJ2-7
D: .
length: 14
V: TRBV5-1
size: many

CDR3: CASSGLTGEQFF
DNA: TGTGCCAGCAGCGGTCTTACTGGTGAGCAGTTCTTC
J: TRBJ2-1
D: .
length: 12
V: TRBV11-2
size: .